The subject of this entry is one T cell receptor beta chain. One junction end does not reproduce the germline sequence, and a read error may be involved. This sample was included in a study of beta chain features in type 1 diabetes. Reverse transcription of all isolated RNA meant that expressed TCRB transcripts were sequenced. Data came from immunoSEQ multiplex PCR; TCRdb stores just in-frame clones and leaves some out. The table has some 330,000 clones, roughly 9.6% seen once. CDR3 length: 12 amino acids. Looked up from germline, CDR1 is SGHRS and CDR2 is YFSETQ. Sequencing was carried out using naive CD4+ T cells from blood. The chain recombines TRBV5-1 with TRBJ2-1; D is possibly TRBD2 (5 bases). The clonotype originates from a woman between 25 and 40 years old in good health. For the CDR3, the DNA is TGCGCCAGCAGCTTGGAACTAGTTAGATGGGTCTTC. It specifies CASSLELVRWVF.